The T cell receptor beta chain described here comes from a study of blood T cell repertoires in COVID-19. Study at large: Spain, Italy and the United States supplied samples that represented acute and convalescent COVID-19. From T cells, B-cell-depleted T cells, or PBMCs came the material, which was cDNA or gDNA.

There are a few counts of this clone. Profiled with immunoSEQ multiplex PCR; TCRdb holds only in-frame clones, not every one. This sample has 150,000 to 200,000 clones, with roughly four fifths found just once. With V trimmed by 0 bases and J by 2 bases, 4 bases remained unmatched. The germline CDR1 and CDR2 sequences are KGHDR and SFDVKD. This CDR3 has 16 amino acids. The sequence was obtained from a human donor in a cohort sampled during active COVID-19. Input material: peripheral blood. This sequence joins TRBV24-1 and TRBJ2-5, with TRBD1 matching 8 bases. The CDR3 loop is CATSDLPGGRQETQYF. Here the CDR3 DNA reads TGTGCCACCAGTGATTTGCCAGGGGGCCGGCAAGAGACCCAGTACTTC.